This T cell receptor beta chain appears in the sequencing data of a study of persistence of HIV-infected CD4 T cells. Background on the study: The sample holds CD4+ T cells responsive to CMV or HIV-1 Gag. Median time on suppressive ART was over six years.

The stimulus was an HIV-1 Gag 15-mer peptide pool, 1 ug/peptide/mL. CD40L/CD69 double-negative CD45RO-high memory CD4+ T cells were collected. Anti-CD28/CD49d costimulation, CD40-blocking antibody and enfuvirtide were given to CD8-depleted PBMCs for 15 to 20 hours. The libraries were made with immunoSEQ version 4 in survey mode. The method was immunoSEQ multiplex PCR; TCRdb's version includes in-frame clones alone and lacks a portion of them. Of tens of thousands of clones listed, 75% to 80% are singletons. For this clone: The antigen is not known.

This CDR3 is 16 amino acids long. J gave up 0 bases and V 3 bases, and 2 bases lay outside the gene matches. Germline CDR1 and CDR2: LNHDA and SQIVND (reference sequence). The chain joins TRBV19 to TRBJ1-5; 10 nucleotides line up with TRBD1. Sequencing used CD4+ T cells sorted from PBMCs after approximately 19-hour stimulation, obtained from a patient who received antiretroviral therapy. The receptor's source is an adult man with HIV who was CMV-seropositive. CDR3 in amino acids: CASSIRDRGSNQPQHF. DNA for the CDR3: TGTGCCAGTAGTATCCGGGACAGGGGTAGCAATCAGCCCCAGCATTTT.